What follows describes a single T cell receptor beta chain. The germline CDR1 and CDR2 sequences are MDHEN and SYDVKM. V was cut by 10 bases and J by 4 bases, with 13 bases left in between. CDR3 length: 12 residues. The data were taken from a study of blood T cell repertoires in COVID-19. TCRdb keeps only in-frame clones here, not all; method: immunoSEQ multiplex PCR. The table shows almost 250,000 clones, with about 83% occurring only once. Sequenced: peripheral blood. The chain combines TRBV28 with TRBJ1-2; possible D gene TRBD1, 6 bases. This sequence originates from a woman older than 75 with COVID-19, enrolled during active disease. The CDR3, as DNA: TGTGCCACGGGCGGGGGCGCCTATGGCTACACCTTC. Protein: CATGGGAYGYTF.